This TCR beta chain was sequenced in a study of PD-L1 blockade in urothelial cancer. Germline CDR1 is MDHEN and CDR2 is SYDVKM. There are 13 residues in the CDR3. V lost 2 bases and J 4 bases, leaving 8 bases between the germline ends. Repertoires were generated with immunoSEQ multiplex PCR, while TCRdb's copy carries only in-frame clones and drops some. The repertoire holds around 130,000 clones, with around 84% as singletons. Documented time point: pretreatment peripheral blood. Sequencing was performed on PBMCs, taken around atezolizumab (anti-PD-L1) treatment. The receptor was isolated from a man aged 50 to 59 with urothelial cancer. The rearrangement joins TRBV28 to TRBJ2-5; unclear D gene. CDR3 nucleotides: TGTGCCAGCAGTTTAGAGATTCCAGAGACCCAGTACTTC. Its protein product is CASSLEIPETQYF.